This TCR beta chain is drawn from a study of T cells in Graves' hyperthyroidism and ophthalmopathy. The study's findings and limits: Using 13 V-J features, a model discriminated ophthalmopathy from stable hyperthyroidism.

From RNA transcripts, TCR beta CDR3 regions were amplified. Primed by the HTBI set, a first-round RT-PCR was run on the TCR CDR3. MiXCR, applied by TCRdb to the multiplex PCR reads, yields one record per CDR3 protein. Among around 340,000 distinct CDR3 sequences listed, about 18% were seen once. The sample holds one count of this clonotype. Its antigen is not identified. This CDR3 has 12 amino acids. The V gene's germline CDR1 is SQVTM and CDR2 ANQGSEA. Trimming left V 4 bases short and J 4 bases short, with 8 bases between. The TCR originated in a woman in her fifties or sixties with Graves' hyperthyroidism. Specimen: blood. V is TRBV29-1 and J is TRBJ1-5; tentative D call: TRBD1 (5 bases). The CDR3 loop is CSVGEGNQPQHF. CDR3 DNA: TGCAGCGTTGGCGAGGGGAATCAGCCCCAGCATTTT. Together with reference TRBV29-1 and TRBJ1-5, the CDR3 gives the full variable domain: SAVISQKPSRDICQRGTSLTIQCQVDSQVTMMFWYRQQPGQSLTLIATANQGSEATYESGFVIDKFPISRPNLTFSTLTVSNMSPEDSSIYLCSVGEGNQPQHFGDGTRLSIL.